The entry that follows covers one TCR beta chain sequence. What it binds is not known. The CDR3 consists of 17 residues. J was trimmed by 5 bases and V by 5 bases; bases with no gene match: 17. Germline CDR1 and CDR2: SGHTA and FQGNSA. This specimen belongs to a study of neoadjuvant nivolumab and ipilimumab in lung cancer. Findings and caveats of the study: Compared with tumor-adjacent uninvolved lung, resected tumors showed greater richness and clonality. TCR clonality did not significantly correlate with pathologic tumor regression.

Sequencing used immunoSEQ multiplex PCR; TCRdb keeps in-frame clones, though not all of them. The sample includes about 38,000 clones, roughly nine tenths of them seen just once. The rearrangement joins TRBV7-2 to TRBJ2-7; 8 nucleotides match TRBD2. Sequenced here: peripheral blood, sampled before neoadjuvant nivolumab, alone or with ipilimumab. The receptor's source is an adult with non-small cell lung cancer. The CDR3 here is CASSPMGVRGLVHEQYF. CDR3 in DNA: TGTGCCAGCAGCCCGATGGGGGTGCGGGGACTAGTCCACGAGCAGTACTTC. The variable domain in full, completed from reference TRBV7-2 and TRBJ2-7, reads GAGVSQSPSNKVTEKGKDVELRCDPISGHTALYWYRQSLGQGLEFLIYFQGNSAPDKSGLPSDRFSAERTGGSVSTLTIQRTQQEDSAVYLCASSPMGVRGLVHEQYFGPGTRLTVT.